This entry lists 20 T cell receptor beta chains sequenced from one sample in a study of response to subunit inactivated influenza vaccine. A single record per CDR3 protein comes from TCRdb applying MiXCR to the RT-PCR reads. Here the sample spans 400,000 to 550,000 distinct CDR3 sequences, 25% being singletons. The sequencing here drew on CD4+ T cells sorted from PBMCs, taken more than 4 days after vaccination. These receptors all come from a man aged 50 to 60 who received an inactivated influenza vaccine.

In this sample, this clonotype turned up once. The rearrangement uses TRBV5-1 and TRBJ1-3; 7 bases align to TRBD1. The junction had 6 bases not matched to a gene; V was cut back by 4 bases and J by 2 bases. The CDR3 is 15 residues long. CDR1 is SGHRS and CDR2 is YFSETQ in the germline V gene. As DNA, the CDR3 is TGCGCCAGCAGCAAAGACAGGGCAGCTGGAAACACCATATATTTT. It encodes CASSKDRAAGNTIYF.

This clonotype was found many times. The chain couples TRBV12-3 or TRBV12-4 to TRBJ1-2; no reliable D call. Trimming shortened V by 4 bases and J by 5 bases, and 11 bases separated the two germline ends. CDR3 length: 13 amino acids. CDR3 protein: CASSSGSRYGYTF. DNA for the CDR3: TGTGCCAGCAGTTCCGGGTCGCGGTATGGCTACACCTTC.

This clonotype was seen a single time. CDR3 in amino acids: CASSFLGGSQTGELFF. The CDR3 coding sequence is TGTGCCAGCAGTTTCTTGGGCGGGAGCCAGACCGGGGAGCTGTTTTTT. The chain has TRBV27 and TRBJ2-2; 7 bases align to TRBD2. The CDR3 extends over 16 amino acids. Germline CDR1 MNHEY, CDR2 SMNVEV (reference sequence). The ends lost 3 bases at V and 5 bases at J; junction bases unmatched: 9.

V is TRBV20-1 and J is TRBJ2-7; the D is unclear. CDR1 is DFQATT, CDR2 SNEGSKA, per germline (reference sequence). V was pared by 0 bases and J by 3 bases, with 15 bases between. This CDR3 spans 15 amino acids. CDR3 amino acids: CSARDPFGRNYEQYF. CDR3 in DNA: TGCAGTGCTAGAGACCCCTTCGGCAGGAACTACGAGCAGTACTTC.

This clonotype was found a few times. The V gene is TRBV12-3 or TRBV12-4, the J gene TRBJ2-7; 10 nucleotides line up with TRBD2. The CDR3 is 14 amino acids. Germline trimming cut 6 bases from V and 6 bases from J; bases unmatched to any gene: 8. DNA for the CDR3: TGTGCCAGCAGCCCGAGGGGGACTAGCGCCGAGCAGTACTTC. As protein: CASSPRGTSAEQYF.

J is TRBJ2-1 and V is TRBV7-2, with D tentatively TRBD2 (5 bases). Germline CDR1 is SGHTA and CDR2 is FQGNSA. The CDR3 runs 14 residues. The ends were cut back, 7 bases at V and 4 bases at J, with 14 bases in the middle. CDR3 protein: CASTRRGQYNEQFF. The CDR3 coding sequence is TGTGCCAGCACGAGGAGAGGGCAGTACAATGAGCAGTTCTTC.

This clonotype was found a few times. The chain couples TRBV12-3 or TRBV12-4 to TRBJ2-4, with 7 bases identical to TRBD1. The CDR3 sequence is 15 residues long. With 8 bases clipped from V and 1 base from J, the junction kept 8 bases outside the gene matches. In DNA, the CDR3 is TGTGCCAGCTCCTGGACAGGAAGGGCCAAAAACATTCAGTACTTC. It encodes CASSWTGRAKNIQYF.

The V gene is TRBV20-1, the J gene TRBJ2-2, with D possibly being TRBD1 (5 bases). The ends were cut back, 0 bases at V and 8 bases at J, with 16 bases in the middle. CDR1 and CDR2 (germline): DFQATT, SNEGSKA (reference sequence). This CDR3 has 15 amino acids. CDR3 in amino acids: CSARDRRRAAGELFF. CDR3 in DNA: TGCAGTGCTAGAGATCGACGCAGGGCCGCGGGGGAGCTGTTTTTT.

V and J are TRBV6-5 and TRBJ1-5, with TRBD1 matching 7 bases. The germline V gene has CDR1 MNHEY and CDR2 SVGAGI. Trimming took 2 bases from V and 5 from J; bases not matched to a gene: 6. This CDR3 has 15 residues. The CDR3 sequence: CASSYRAGGDQPQHF. In DNA, the CDR3 is TGTGCCAGCAGTTACCGGGCAGGGGGGGATCAGCCCCAGCATTTT.

The chain carries TRBV12-3 or TRBV12-4 and TRBJ2-7; 10 bases line up with TRBD2. Trimming at V came to 2 bases and at J to 6 bases, leaving 7 bases not matched to a gene. CDR3 size: 15 residues. The CDR3 region is CASSLLAGAWSEQYF. In DNA, the CDR3 is TGTGCCAGCAGTTTACTAGCGGGAGCCTGGTCCGAGCAGTACTTC.

CDR3 in DNA: TGTGCCAGCAGCACCGACAGCGGCGGGACCGGGGAGCTGTTTTTT. The encoded protein is CASSTDSGGTGELFF. The V and J genes are TRBV7-2 and TRBJ2-2; either TRBD1 or TRBD2 may supply D (5 bases each). Deletions cut 5 bases from V and 5 bases from J, with 15 bases between. The CDR3 runs to 15 residues. Germline CDR1 and CDR2: SGHTA and FQGNSA. The full variable domain, rest sourced from reference TRBV7-2 and TRBJ2-2, is GAGVSQSPSNKVTEKGKDVELRCDPISGHTALYWYRQSLGQGLEFLIYFQGNSAPDKSGLPSDRFSAERTGGSVSTLTIQRTQQEDSAVYLCASSTDSGGTGELFFGEGSRLTVL.

In its sample, this clonotype was seen a few times. The rearrangement links TRBV20-1 to TRBJ2-1, with 11 nucleotides matching TRBD2. Trimming cost V 0 bases and J 8 bases; bases outside gene matches: 6. CDR3 length: 15 residues. Germline CDR1 DFQATT, CDR2 SNEGSKA (reference sequence). CDR3 protein: CSARDRLAGLHEQFF. The CDR3, as DNA: TGCAGTGCTAGAGACCGACTAGCGGGACTACATGAGCAGTTCTTC.

There are a few counts of this clonotype. DNA of the CDR3: TGCGCCAGCAGCTTGGCCTTGGGGGCTGGCTACAATGAGCAGTTCTTC. This sequence encodes CASSLALGAGYNEQFF. The V gene is TRBV5-1, the J gene TRBJ2-1; perhaps TRBD1 as D (6 bases). Trimming cost V 0 bases and J 3 bases, with 13 bases left between them. The CDR3 length is 16 residues. Germline lookup yields CDR1 SGHRS and CDR2 YFSETQ.

This clonotype has a handful of counts. The chain couples TRBV7-2 to TRBJ2-1; TRBD2 might be the D (5 bases). The V and J ends lost 2 bases and 6 bases respectively, with 11 bases between them. CDR1 and CDR2 (germline): SGHTA, FQGNSA. This CDR3 comprises 14 residues. In DNA form, the CDR3 reads TGTGCCAGCAGCTTAAGGACTCCCATCAATGAGCAGTTCTTC. This codes for CASSLRTPINEQFF.

This clonotype was seen at least ten times. The genes are TRBV12-3 or TRBV12-4 and TRBJ1-3; D is undetermined. Trimming removed 2 bases at V and 1 base at J, with 9 bases between. CDR3 length: 15 amino acids. The CDR3 DNA reads TGTGCCAGCAGTTTATTGTCCGATTCTGGAAACACCATATATTTT. It specifies CASSLLSDSGNTIYF.

This clonotype came up many times. The chain combines TRBV15 with TRBJ1-5; D ambiguous. This CDR3 region has 15 residues. CDR1 and CDR2 from the germline V gene are LNHNV and YYDKDF (reference sequence). V was cut by 9 bases and J by 0 bases, with 15 bases left in between. CDR3 protein: CATRGSGLSNQPQHF. DNA for the CDR3: TGTGCCACACGGGGTAGTGGGCTTAGCAATCAGCCCCAGCATTTT.

The chain combines TRBV15 with TRBJ1-1; D is possibly TRBD1 (5 bases). From germline, CDR1 is LNHNV and CDR2 YYDKDF (reference sequence). CDR3 size: 11 residues. Trimming stripped 7 bases from V and 4 bases from J, with 7 bases between. The CDR3 DNA follows: TGTGCCACCAAAGGGGCCACTGAAGCTTTCTTT. Its translation is CATKGATEAFF.

The sample holds a few counts of this clonotype. The chain recombines TRBV12-3 or TRBV12-4 with TRBJ2-5, with unresolved D. CDR3 length: 14 amino acids. V was shortened by 5 bases and J by 4 bases, with 14 bases between the two germline ends. CDR3 in DNA: TGTGCCAGCAGTACCACGGACGGGTTAGAGACCCAGTACTTC. Translated: CASSTTDGLETQYF.

This chain links TRBV20-1 with TRBJ2-7; a possible D gene is TRBD1 (6 bases). The length of the CDR3 is 13 residues. In germline, CDR1 is DFQATT, CDR2 SNEGSKA (reference sequence). The ends were cut back, 5 bases at V and 0 bases at J, with 11 bases in the middle. The CDR3 DNA sequence: TGCAGTGCTCCCCTAGGGGGCTCCTACGAGCAGTACTTC. This translates into CSAPLGGSYEQYF.

A few counts support this clonotype. The gene calls are TRBV20-1 and TRBJ2-7; 7 bases line up with TRBD2. CDR1 DFQATT and CDR2 SNEGSKA come from the germline V gene (reference sequence). Losses at the gene ends were 7 bases for V and 0 bases for J; bases not matched to a gene: 9. The CDR3 has 14 residues. Here the CDR3 reads CSVLGAGVSYEQYF. In DNA, the CDR3 is TGCAGTGTCCTCGGTGCGGGGGTCTCCTACGAGCAGTACTTC.